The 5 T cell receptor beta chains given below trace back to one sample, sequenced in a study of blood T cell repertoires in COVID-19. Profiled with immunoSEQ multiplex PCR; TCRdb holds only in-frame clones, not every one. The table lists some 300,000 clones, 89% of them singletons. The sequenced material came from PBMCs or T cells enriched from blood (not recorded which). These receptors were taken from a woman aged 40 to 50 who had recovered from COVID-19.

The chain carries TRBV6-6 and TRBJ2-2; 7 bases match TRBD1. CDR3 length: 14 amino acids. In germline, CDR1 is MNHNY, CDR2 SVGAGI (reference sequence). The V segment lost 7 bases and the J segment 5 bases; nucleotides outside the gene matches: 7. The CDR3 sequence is CASTYRGGTGELFF. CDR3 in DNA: TGTGCCAGCACCTACAGGGGTGGAACCGGGGAGCTGTTTTTT.

The CDR3 nucleotides read TGTGCCACCGTCCCAGGGGGGCCTAATGAAAAACTGTTTTTT. This sequence encodes CATVPGGPNEKLFF. V usage is TRBV24-1 and J usage is TRBJ1-4; 7 bases match TRBD1. The trim removed 9 bases at V and 3 bases at J, leaving 6 bases unmatched. Germline V CDR1 and CDR2: KGHDR, SFDVKD. This CDR3 has 14 amino acids.

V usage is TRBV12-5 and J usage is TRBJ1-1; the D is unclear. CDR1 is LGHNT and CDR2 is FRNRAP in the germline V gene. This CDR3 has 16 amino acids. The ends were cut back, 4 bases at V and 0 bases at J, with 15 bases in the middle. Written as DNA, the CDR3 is TGTGCTAGTGGTTCCCCAAGCATACCCATGAACACTGAAGCTTTCTTT. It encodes CASGSPSIPMNTEAFF.

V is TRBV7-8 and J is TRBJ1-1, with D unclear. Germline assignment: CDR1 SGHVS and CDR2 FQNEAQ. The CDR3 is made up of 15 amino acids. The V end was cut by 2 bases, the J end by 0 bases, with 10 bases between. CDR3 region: CASSLFGQLNTEAFF. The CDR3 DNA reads TGTGCCAGCAGCTTATTTGGCCAGTTGAACACTGAAGCTTTCTTT.

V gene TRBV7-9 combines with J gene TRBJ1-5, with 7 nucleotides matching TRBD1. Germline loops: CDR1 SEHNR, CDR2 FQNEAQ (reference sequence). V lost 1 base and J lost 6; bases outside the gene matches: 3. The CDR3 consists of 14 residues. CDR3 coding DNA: TGTGCCAGCAGCTTAGGGACAGGATCTCAGCCCCAGCATTTT. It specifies CASSLGTGSQPQHF.